This TCR beta chain was profiled in a study of cytomegalovirus exposure and HLA in healthy donors. Using immunoSEQ multiplex PCR, the repertoire was profiled, and TCRdb retains in-frame clones only, with some absent. The sample has approximately 170,000 clones, approximately 80% seen once. V lost 1 base and J 1 base, leaving 19 bases between the germline ends. There are 18 residues in the CDR3. The germline V gene encodes CDR1 MGHRA and CDR2 YSYEKL. This sequence originates from a man aged 25-40 years in good health and CMV-seropositive. Sequenced input: PBMCs. This chain connects TRBV4-1 to TRBJ1-1; D perhaps matches TRBD1 (5 bases). The CDR3 DNA follows: TGCGCCAGCAGCCAAGTACGGGGACTTACGTTCTCGAACACTGAAGCTTTCTTT. It is translated as CASSQVRGLTFSNTEAFF.